This T cell receptor (beta chain) was sequenced during a study of human T cells and chemical hapten exposure. TCRdb passed the RACE reads through MiXCR, listing each CDR3 protein once. Here the sample spans roughly 380,000 distinct CDR3 sequences, roughly 5% being singletons. Indicated time point: pre-sensitization, week 0. The treatment denotes: therapeutic diphenylcyclopropenone sensitization with weekly scalp DPC. A few counts support this clonotype. V was pared by 2 bases and J by 0 bases, with 7 bases between. Germline-derived CDR1 and CDR2 are LGHDT and YNNKEL (reference sequence). The CDR3 is 14 residues long.

The source of this sequence is a woman between 45 and 65 years old with alopecia areata. Some clones in this sample may be carry-over from other donors' samples. This chain links TRBV3-1 with TRBJ1-1; D gene ambiguous. The specimen was whole blood, collected in connection with sensitization to the hapten diphenylcyclopropenone (DPC). The CDR3 here is CASSQYRVNTEAFF. The CDR3 DNA reads TGTGCCAGCAGCCAATATCGGGTGAACACTGAAGCTTTCTTT.